The source of this T cell receptor (beta chain) is a study of identical twins. This clonotype occurred a few times. Unique molecular identifiers were in the cDNA, with template-switch universal primer binding. Via MiXCR, TCRdb re-called the 5' RACE reads, giving one row per CDR3 protein. The sample consists of around 530,000 distinct CDR3 sequences, around 15% of them appearing once. There were only healthy Caucasians among the donors. The germline V and J ends were trimmed by 2 bases and 7 bases, with 11 bases remaining between them. This CDR3 contains 13 residues. These data were also reused for a study on yellow fever vaccine responses in identical twins.

The chain carries TRBV12-3 or TRBV12-4 and TRBJ1-2; D is unresolved. The TCR was taken from a woman between 18 and 29 years old in good health. Material for sequencing was CD4+ T cells sorted from blood. CDR3 amino acids: CASSLRTPSGYTF. The CDR3 nucleotides are TGTGCCAGCAGTTTACGGACCCCAAGTGGCTACACCTTC.